The present T cell receptor (beta chain) was sequenced within a study of T cells in Graves' hyperthyroidism and ophthalmopathy. The V gene's germline CDR1 is LGHDT and CDR2 YNNKEL (reference sequence). Trimming cost V 2 bases and J 4 bases; bases outside gene matches: 4. This CDR3 comprises 15 residues. Template material for amplifying TCR beta CDR3 regions consisted of RNA transcripts. The TCR CDR3 was amplified in a first-round RT-PCR using the HTBI primer set. Via MiXCR, TCRdb re-called the multiplex PCR reads, giving one row per CDR3 protein. The table lists about 420,000 distinct CDR3 sequences, more than 15% of them singletons.

The sample taken for sequencing was blood. J is TRBJ2-7 and V is TRBV3-1, with 11 bases aligning to TRBD1. This TCR derives from a woman under 30 with Graves' hyperthyroidism. The CDR3: CASSQPGTGGYEQYF. CDR3 in DNA: TGTGCCAGCAGCCAACCCGGGACAGGGGGTTACGAGCAGTACTTC.